This TCR beta chain was found in a study of T cell repertoires in breast cancer listed by TCRdb under 2016. In the study overall: The study profiled tumors, lymph nodes and peripheral blood lymphocytes from breast cancer patients, plus peripheral blood from healthy control donors. ER+/PR+ status was present in the majority of the 21 patient tumors that were analyzed for shared TCRs. Controls included nine healthy donors of an age range similar to the patients. Sequencing yielded on average around 500,000 sequences per sample and 7.5 to 10 reads per input cell. Because breast cancer has a low mutational burden and common mutations are rare, the study reasoned that TCRs shared between breast cancer patients would target shared antigens. Tumors and tumor-involved lymph nodes were minced and digested with Liberase and DNase, then filtered through 70-um and 40-um filters. Tumor-free lymph nodes were processed without enzymatic digestion, and Ficoll was used to separate blood samples. Paper-wide results and their limitations: Discarding singleton TCRs and sampling only part of each tumor may have missed genuine antitumor clones. About fourfold more TCRs were shared with matched tumor repertoires by tumor-involved sentinel lymph nodes than by tumor-free nodes (roughly 8% versus 2%). Emulsion RT-PCR was considered qualitative rather than quantitative, since transcript abundance and primer differences skewed clone recovery. Shared TCRs were encoded by various nucleotide sequences, which suggests selection and expansion based on antigen. About 19 TCR pairs were shared across seven or more patient tumors and rarely found in control blood, suggesting possible tumor specificity. TRBV7 predominance was observed among shared TCRs, which possibly reflected tumor recognition or mispriming bias from eight TRBV7 primers.

The study used an expanded emulsion RT-PCR method with primers for all TCR V genes to analyze paired alpha-beta TCRs of CD8+ T cells. Before emulsion RT-PCR, CD8+ T cells were isolated with a CD8 positive selection kit and incubated overnight in roughly 9.1 IU/mL IL-2. Library method: emulsion pairing. A second nested PCR with blocking oligos suppressed unpaired genes, then a third nested PCR added Illumina adaptors and barcodes. Each master mix for emulsion RT-PCR held roughly 5,000-260,000 T cells along with C-region, Stepout and V-region primers. The Micellula Emulsion and Purification Kit was used to generate emulsions, and Qiagen OneStep RT-PCR reagents were used for RT-PCR. The pooled libraries were sequenced on an Illumina MiSeq using paired-end 2 x 250 reads. In the paper's pipeline: In Galaxy, read pairs were joined and then clipped at the engineered overlap into separate alpha and beta files, and any unclipped reads were discarded. To assign alpha-beta pairs, the researchers used CompleteTCR, a MiTCR-based pipeline that relies on an R script to link chains sharing read cluster identifiers. TCR sequences seen only once, which were about 1-3.4%, were removed as potential sequencing errors. Through fastp at Q25 and MiXCR, TCRdb rebuilt clones from the public reads, retaining in-frame beta chains. When rows share a CDR3 protein, they turn into one entry using the most common DNA and genes. The V and J calls were not made by the authors but by TCRdb's processing. Across this sample there are tens of thousands of distinct CDR3 sequences, with 45% to 55% seen only once. Around three fifths of the sample is taken by the ten largest.

A remark on this clonotype: Its antigen remains undetermined. No base qualities exist here, and no much larger clone lies one base off it.

V is reduced by 5 bases and J by 4 bases, leaving a spacing of 15 bases between them. Including cysteine and phenylalanine, the CDR3 has 14 amino acids. Only the CDR3 part of the read is kept: 42 bases, read in frame from the first base. CDR1 is given as SGHVS and CDR2 as FNYEAQ, both from the germline V gene. Sequencing input: CD8+ T cells. Recombination joined TRBV7-6 with TRBJ2-7; the best D guess is TRBD2, with 6 bases matching. The TCR was taken from a pool of human donors with breast cancer or a healthy control (not recorded which). The CDR3 region reads CASSPGSRTYEQYF. The DNA sequence reads TGTGCCAGCAGCCCCGGGAGTAGAACATACGAGCAGTACTTC.